The 2 T cell receptor beta chains in this list originate from one sample, sequenced in a study of identical twins. TCRdb called the 5' RACE reads again in MiXCR, with one record for every CDR3 protein. Here the sample spans roughly 1.6 million distinct CDR3 sequences, around 29% being singletons. The sequencing input was cord blood. The receptors derive from a newborn girl in good health.

This chain links TRBV20-1 with TRBJ2-6; tentatively, D is TRBD1 (8 bases). Trimming removed 6 bases from V and 3 bases from J, with 15 bases in between. The CDR3 is made up of 15 amino acids. CDR1 DFQATT and CDR2 SNEGSKA come from the germline V gene (reference sequence). CDR3 region: CSAAGQAGGANVLTF. The CDR3 region has the DNA TGCAGTGCAGCGGGACAGGCCGGTGGGGCCAACGTCCTGACTTTC.

This clonotype was observed a handful of times. The chain uses TRBV27 and TRBJ2-7; D is perhaps TRBD1 or TRBD2 (5 bases each). The germline V and J ends were trimmed by 5 bases and 3 bases, with 17 bases remaining between them. Germline values: CDR1 MNHEY, CDR2 SMNVEV (reference sequence). The CDR3 runs 15 residues. CDR3 coding DNA: TGTGCCAGCAGTCCAGGGACCAATCCCATCTACGAGCAGTACTTC. Protein sequence: CASSPGTNPIYEQYF.